The 22 T cell receptor beta chains listed next were all sequenced from one sample in a study of blood T cells in healthy people across ages. Alongside a J-beta primer mix, a sample-barcoded 5' primer served in a second PCR lasting 7 to 11 cycles. TCRdb redid the calling of the 5' RACE reads with MiXCR, one entry per CDR3 protein. The sample records around 1,800,000 distinct CDR3 sequences, roughly two fifths being singletons. Material for sequencing was blood. The receptor set was obtained from a human donor in good health.

As to this clonotype: Germline is not matched at one junction end, which may reflect a read error. The chain recombines TRBV12-3 or TRBV12-4 with TRBJ2-1; tentatively, D is TRBD2 (5 bases). This CDR3 is built from 15 residues. This CDR3 reads CANSLGLAPHNEQFF. The CDR3 DNA reads TGTGCCAACAGTCTTGGGCTAGCACCACACAATGAGCAGTTCTTC.

The V and J genes are TRBV6-2 or TRBV6-3 and TRBJ2-1; the D is unclear. CDR3 length: 12 residues. Looked up from germline, CDR1 is MNHEY and CDR2 is SVGEGT. The V end was cut by 5 bases, the J end by 10 bases, with 12 bases between. CDR3 sequence: CASSPDGPEQFF. CDR3 bases: TGTGCCAGCAGTCCCGACGGCCCCGAGCAGTTCTTC.

This chain links TRBV20-1 with TRBJ1-5; D gene unclear. Trimming stripped 5 bases from V and 2 bases from J, with 16 bases between. Germline V gene data show CDR1 as DFQATT and CDR2 as SNEGSKA (reference sequence). The CDR3 spans 15 residues. The CDR3 nucleotides read TGCAGTGCTGCCGGGAAAGGTAGTGGCAATCAGCCCCAGCATTTT. This translates into CSAAGKGSGNQPQHF.

This clonotype was seen a handful of times. The rearrangement uses TRBV7-9 and TRBJ2-7; 12 nucleotides line up with TRBD1. The CDR3 loop spans 14 amino acids. Germline V gene data show CDR1 as SEHNR and CDR2 as FQNEAQ (reference sequence). After removal of 5 bases from V and 9 bases from J, the junction contained 8 bases not matched to a gene. Written as DNA, the CDR3 is TGTGCCAGCAGCACTACGGGACAGGGGGCAGGGCAGTACTTC. Residues: CASSTTGQGAGQYF.

This rearrangement joins TRBV12-3 or TRBV12-4 to TRBJ1-2; D is perhaps TRBD1 (5 bases). CDR3 length equals 13 residues. V was pared by 6 bases and J by 6 bases, with 14 bases between. The CDR3 sequence is CASSPDSQDGYTF. The CDR3 nucleotides are TGTGCCAGCAGCCCTGACAGTCAGGATGGCTACACCTTC.

This chain joins TRBV21-1 and TRBJ1-1; the table's D gene call, TRBD1, was not cross checked with the DNA. TRBV21-1 is listed as a pseudogene. The CDR3 length is 15 residues. CDR3 nucleotides: TGTGCCAGCAGCACCGGGACACTCCCGCCCACTGAAGCTTTCTTT. Its translation: CASSTGTLPPTEAFF.

The V gene is TRBV12-3 or TRBV12-4, the J gene TRBJ1-5, with D perhaps TRBD1 (5 bases). The CDR3 runs to 13 residues. Trimming removed 3 bases from V and 5 bases from J, with 8 bases in between. CDR3 region: CASSFAGDQPQHF. The CDR3 nucleotides are TGTGCCAGCAGTTTCGCGGGGGATCAGCCCCAGCATTTT.

The rearrangement uses TRBV7-3 and TRBJ2-1; 14 nucleotides agree with TRBD2. The CDR3 is 16 amino acids. Germline-derived CDR1 and CDR2 are SGHTA and FQGTGA. V shed 5 bases and J 9 bases; nucleotides not matched to a gene: 9. The CDR3 loop is CASSLDGTSGGREQFF. Here the CDR3 DNA reads TGTGCCAGCAGCCTAGATGGGACTAGCGGGGGCCGTGAGCAGTTCTTC.

This clonotype turned up a few times. The chain uses TRBV20-1 and TRBJ2-3; 9 bases agree with TRBD1. The germline CDR1 and CDR2 sequences are DFQATT and SNEGSKA (reference sequence). Trimming took 8 bases from V and 3 from J; bases not matched to a gene: 9. The CDR3 loop spans 14 amino acids. CDR3 bases: TGCAGTTCCCTTTGGGACAGGGCAACAGATACGCAGTATTTT. Protein sequence: CSSLWDRATDTQYF.

As concerns this clonotype: The germline gene is not matched at one end of the junction; a read error may be the cause. V is TRBV9 and J is TRBJ2-3; D remains ambiguous. In germline, CDR1 is SGDLS, CDR2 YYNGEE. The length of the CDR3 is 12 residues. CDR3 residues: CASSAGWDTRYF. The DNA for the CDR3 is TGTGCCAGCAGCGCGGGTTGGGATACGCGGTATTTT.

This clonotype showed up many times. The chain is built from TRBV18 and TRBJ2-1, with TRBD1 identical over 10 bases. The CDR3 has 15 amino acids. Germline-derived CDR1 and CDR2 are KGHSH and LQKENI. Trimming at V came to 8 bases and at J to 3 bases, leaving 7 bases not matched to a gene. CDR3 nucleotide sequence: TGTGCCAGCAGTCGGGGGACAGGGGACTACAATGAGCAGTTCTTC. Amino acid sequence: CASSRGTGDYNEQFF.

The rearrangement joins TRBV28 to TRBJ2-1; D is ambiguous. The CDR3 runs 14 residues. Germline CDR1 is MDHEN and CDR2 is SYDVKM. Trimming cost V 3 bases and J 10 bases, with 16 bases left between them. DNA of the CDR3: TGTGCCAGCAGTTTGGCCGGATTAACCTACGAGCAGTTCTTC. It encodes CASSLAGLTYEQFF.

The chain links TRBV28 to TRBJ1-2, with TRBD1 matching over 7 bases. V trimming: 3 bases; J trimming: 8 bases; junction bases outside the gene matches: 9. CDR3 length: 14 residues. CDR1 is MDHEN, CDR2 SYDVKM, per germline. The CDR3 DNA follows: TGTGCCAGCAGTTTCCGACAGGGTGGAAGAGGCTACACCTTC. Encoded protein: CASSFRQGGRGYTF.

J is TRBJ1-1 and V is TRBV29-1; the D gene is possibly TRBD1 (5 bases). The V gene's germline CDR1 is SQVTM and CDR2 ANQGSEA. The CDR3 has 10 residues. CDR3 DNA sequence: TGCAGGGGGGACTGGAATGAAGCTTTCTTT. This encodes CRGDWNEAFF.

The chain couples TRBV7-9 to TRBJ2-3; 13 bases line up with TRBD2. Per germline, CDR1 SEHNR and CDR2 FQNEAQ (reference sequence). This CDR3 spans 15 amino acids. Trimming removed 5 bases from V and 4 bases from J; junction bases left unmatched: 3. The CDR3 region is CASSQTSGGSDTQYF. DNA of the CDR3: TGTGCCAGCAGCCAGACTAGCGGGGGGTCAGATACGCAGTATTTT.

This chain joins TRBV29-1 and TRBJ1-2; no clear D. This CDR3 is 11 amino acids long. Germline lookup yields CDR1 SQVTM and CDR2 ANQGSEA. The CDR3 region is CSGLDGYGYTF. Here the CDR3 DNA reads TGCAGTGGGTTGGACGGATATGGCTACACCTTC.

This clonotype was counted only a few times. This chain links TRBV6-5 with TRBJ2-4; D possibly corresponds to TRBD1 (6 bases). The J call is in doubt because the DNA end fits TRBJ2-7 better. The germline V gene has CDR1 MNHEY and CDR2 SVGAGI. The CDR3 has 13 amino acids. CDR3 residues: CASSFLTGSEQYF. The CDR3 DNA reads as TGTGCCAGCAGCTTCCTAACAGGGTCCGAGCAGTACTTC.

This clonotype has ten or more counts. The chain combines TRBV7-2 with TRBJ2-7; 7 bases match TRBD1. Per germline, CDR1 SGHTA and CDR2 FQGNSA. This CDR3 comprises 15 residues. Trimming removed 5 bases from V and 3 bases from J; junction bases left unmatched: 10. The CDR3 sequence is CASSPSGTVYYEQYF. The DNA for the CDR3 is TGTGCCAGCAGCCCGTCTGGGACAGTTTACTACGAGCAGTACTTC.

A note on this clonotype: One end of the junction does not line up with germline, which may come from a read error. This chain connects TRBV2 to TRBJ2-7, with D possibly matching TRBD1 (6 bases). The CDR3 sequence is 14 residues long. The germline V gene has CDR1 SNHLY and CDR2 FYNNEI. The CDR3 DNA follows: TGTGCCTGCAGTGAGACAGGAAGTACTTACGAGCAGTACTTC. Amino acids: CACSETGSTYEQYF.

The chain employs TRBV5-1 and TRBJ2-1, with 12 nucleotides matching TRBD2. The CDR3 is 17 residues long. CDR1 SGHRS and CDR2 YFSETQ come from the germline V gene. After removal of 4 bases from V and 5 bases from J, the junction contained 10 bases not matched to a gene. For the CDR3, the DNA is TGCGCCAGCAGCCTATGGACTAGCGGGGCGATCAACAATGAGCAGTTCTTC. This gives the protein CASSLWTSGAINNEQFF.

V usage is TRBV7-2 and J usage is TRBJ1-2, with a weak D call TRBD1 (5 bases). Germline CDR1 and CDR2: SGHTA and FQGNSA. The CDR3 runs to 15 residues. Trimming removed 1 base from V and 2 bases from J, with 11 bases in between. Written as DNA, the CDR3 is TGTGCCAGCAGCTTAGACACAGGCCCGAACTATGGCTACACCTTC. Translated, it gives CASSLDTGPNYGYTF.

As to this clonotype: This sequence may be a read error, since a much larger clone differs from it by one base. This chain joins TRBV20-1 and TRBJ1-2, with D maybe TRBD1 (5 bases). This CDR3 has 14 amino acids. Germline CDR1 is DFQATT and CDR2 is SNEGSKA (reference sequence). Here the CDR3 reads CSARNRDGDYDYTF. DNA for the CDR3: TGCAGTGCTAGAAACCGGGACGGAGACTATGACTACACCTTC.